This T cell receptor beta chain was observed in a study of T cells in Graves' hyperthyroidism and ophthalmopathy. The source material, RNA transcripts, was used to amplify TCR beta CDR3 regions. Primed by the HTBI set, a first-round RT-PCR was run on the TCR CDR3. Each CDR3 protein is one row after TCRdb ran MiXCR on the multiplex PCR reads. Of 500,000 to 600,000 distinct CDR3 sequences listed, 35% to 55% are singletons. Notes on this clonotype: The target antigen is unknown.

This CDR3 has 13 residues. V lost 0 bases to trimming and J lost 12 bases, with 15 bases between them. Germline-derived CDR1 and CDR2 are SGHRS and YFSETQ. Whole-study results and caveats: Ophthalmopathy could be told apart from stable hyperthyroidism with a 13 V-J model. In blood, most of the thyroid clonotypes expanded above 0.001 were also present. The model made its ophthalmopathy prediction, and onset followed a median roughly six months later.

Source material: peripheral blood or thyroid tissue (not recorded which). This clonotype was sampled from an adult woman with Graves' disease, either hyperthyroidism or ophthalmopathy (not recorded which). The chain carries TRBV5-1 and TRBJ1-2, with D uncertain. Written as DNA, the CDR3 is TGCGCCAGCAGCTTGGGACCCAGCGGATCCCACACCTTC. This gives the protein CASSLGPSGSHTF.